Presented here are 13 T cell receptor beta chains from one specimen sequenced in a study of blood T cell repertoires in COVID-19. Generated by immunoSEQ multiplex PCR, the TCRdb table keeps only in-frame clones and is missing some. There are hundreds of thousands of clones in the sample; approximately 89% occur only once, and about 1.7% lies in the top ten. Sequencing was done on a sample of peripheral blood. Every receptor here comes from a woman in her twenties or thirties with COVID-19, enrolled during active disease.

CDR3 loop: CASSQDLGGKVDTQYF. CDR3 nucleotide sequence: TGTGCCAGCAGCCAGGATTTGGGGGGGAAGGTAGATACGCAGTATTTT. The chain recombines TRBV11-2 with TRBJ2-3, with 7 bases fitting TRBD2. V trimming: 5 bases; J trimming: 5 bases; junction bases outside the gene matches: 13. The CDR3 length is 16 residues. CDR1 is SGHAT and CDR2 is FQNNGV in the germline V gene.

DNA of the CDR3: TGTGCCAGTACCGGGGATTTCTATGGCTACACCTTC. It encodes CASTGDFYGYTF. The chain employs TRBV19 and TRBJ1-2; D is unclear. The ends were cut back, 7 bases at V and 4 bases at J, with 10 bases in the middle. Germline V gene lookup returns CDR1 LNHDA and CDR2 SQIVND (reference sequence). This CDR3 is built from 12 residues.

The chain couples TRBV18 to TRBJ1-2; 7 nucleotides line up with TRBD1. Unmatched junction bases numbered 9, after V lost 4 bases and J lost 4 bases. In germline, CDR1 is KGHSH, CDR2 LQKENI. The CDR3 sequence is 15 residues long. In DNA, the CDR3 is TGTGCCAGCTCACGGTCCGGGACAGACTTCTATGGCTACACCTTC. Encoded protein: CASSRSGTDFYGYTF.

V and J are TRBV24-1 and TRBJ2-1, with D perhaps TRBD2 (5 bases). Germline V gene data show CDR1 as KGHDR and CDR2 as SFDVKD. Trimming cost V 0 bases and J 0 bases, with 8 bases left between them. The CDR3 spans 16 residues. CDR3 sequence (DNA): TGTGCCACCAGTGATTTGCTGGGGAGCTCCTACAATGAGCAGTTCTTC. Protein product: CATSDLLGSSYNEQFF.

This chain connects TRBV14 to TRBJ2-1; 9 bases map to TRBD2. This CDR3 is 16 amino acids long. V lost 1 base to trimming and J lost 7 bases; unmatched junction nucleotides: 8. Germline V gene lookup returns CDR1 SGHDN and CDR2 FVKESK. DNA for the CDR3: TGTGCCAGCAGCCAAGGAGGCAGCGGGGGGCAGAATGAGCAGTTCTTC. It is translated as CASSQGGSGGQNEQFF.

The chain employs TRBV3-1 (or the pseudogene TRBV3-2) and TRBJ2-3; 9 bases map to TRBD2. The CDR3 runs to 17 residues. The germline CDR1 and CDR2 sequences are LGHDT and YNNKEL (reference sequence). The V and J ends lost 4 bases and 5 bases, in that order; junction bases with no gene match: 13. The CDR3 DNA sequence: TGTGCCAGCAGCCCAGACAGCGCGGGGGGGCTCCTAGATACGCAGTATTTT. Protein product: CASSPDSAGGLLDTQYF.

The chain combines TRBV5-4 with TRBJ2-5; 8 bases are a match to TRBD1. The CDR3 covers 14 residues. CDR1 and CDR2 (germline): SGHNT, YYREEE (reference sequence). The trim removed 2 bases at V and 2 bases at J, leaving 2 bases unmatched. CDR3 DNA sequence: TGTGCCAGCAGCTTTACAGGGGGTCAAGAGACCCAGTACTTC. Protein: CASSFTGGQETQYF.

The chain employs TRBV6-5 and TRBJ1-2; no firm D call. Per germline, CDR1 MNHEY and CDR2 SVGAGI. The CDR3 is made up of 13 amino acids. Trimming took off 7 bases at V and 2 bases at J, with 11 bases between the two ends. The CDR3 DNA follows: TGTGCCAGCACTGACTCAGCGAACTATGGCTACACCTTC. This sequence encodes CASTDSANYGYTF.

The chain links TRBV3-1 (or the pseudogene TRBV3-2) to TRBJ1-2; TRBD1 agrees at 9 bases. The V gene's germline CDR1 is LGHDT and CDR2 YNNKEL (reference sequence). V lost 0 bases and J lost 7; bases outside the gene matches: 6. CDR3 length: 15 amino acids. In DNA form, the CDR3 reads TGTGCCAGCAGCCAAGATGGAACAGGGGGCGGTGGCTACACCTTC. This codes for CASSQDGTGGGGYTF.

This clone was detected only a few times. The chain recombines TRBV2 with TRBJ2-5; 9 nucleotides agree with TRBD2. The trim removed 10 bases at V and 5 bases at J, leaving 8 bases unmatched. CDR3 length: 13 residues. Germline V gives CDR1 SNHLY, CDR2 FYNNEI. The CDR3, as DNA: TGTGCCACCGCGGGGGGGCGGTGGGAGACCCAGTACTTC. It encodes CATAGGRWETQYF.

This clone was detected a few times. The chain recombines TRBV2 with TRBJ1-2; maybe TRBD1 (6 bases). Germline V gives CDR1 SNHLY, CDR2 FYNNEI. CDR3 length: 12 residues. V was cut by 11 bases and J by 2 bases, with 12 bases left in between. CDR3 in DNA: TGTGCCGGCGGACAGCTGAACTATGGCTACACCTTC. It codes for CAGGQLNYGYTF. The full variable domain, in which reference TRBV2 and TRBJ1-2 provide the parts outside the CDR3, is EPEVTQTPSHQVTQMGQEVILRCVPISNHLYFYWYRQILGQKVEFLVSFYNNEISEKSEIFDDQFSVERPDGSNFTLKIRSTKLEDSAMYFCAGGQLNYGYTFGSGTRLTVV.

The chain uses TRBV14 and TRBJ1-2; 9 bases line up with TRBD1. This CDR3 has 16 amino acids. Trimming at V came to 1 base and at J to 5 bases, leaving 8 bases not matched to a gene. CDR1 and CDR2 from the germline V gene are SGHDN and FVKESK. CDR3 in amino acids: CASSQGLGQGSYGYTF. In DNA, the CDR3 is TGTGCCAGCAGCCAAGGTCTGGGACAGGGATCATATGGCTACACCTTC.

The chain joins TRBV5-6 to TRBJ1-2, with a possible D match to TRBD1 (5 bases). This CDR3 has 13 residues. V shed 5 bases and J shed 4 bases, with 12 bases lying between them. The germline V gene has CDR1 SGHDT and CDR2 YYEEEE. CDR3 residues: CASSTGAFYGYTF. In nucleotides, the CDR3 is TGTGCCAGCAGTACTGGGGCCTTCTATGGCTACACCTTC.